One sample yielded the 15 T cell receptor beta chains listed below, sequenced in a study of blood T cell repertoires in COVID-19. Clones were read by immunoSEQ multiplex PCR, and TCRdb kept only the in-frame ones, dropping some. This table has a few hundred thousand clones, 80% to 90% appearing once. Sequenced: PBMCs or T cells enriched from blood (not recorded which). The receptor set was obtained from a young woman who had recovered from COVID-19.

The chain uses TRBV18 and TRBJ1-2, with TRBD1 as a possible D gene (5 bases). CDR3 size: 15 residues. Germline CDR1 reads KGHSH; CDR2 reads LQKENI. Trimming removed 6 bases at V and 8 bases at J, with 22 bases between. CDR3 DNA sequence: TGTGCCAGCTCGTTGGGACTGCTGGAGGTGTCGGGCTACACCTTC. It yields the protein CASSLGLLEVSGYTF.

The chain carries TRBV5-1 and TRBJ2-2, with D possibly matching TRBD2 (6 bases). The CDR3 runs 16 residues. V was shortened by 3 bases and J by 4 bases, with 16 bases between the two germline ends. From germline, CDR1 is SGHRS and CDR2 YFSETQ. CDR3 in amino acids: CASSSGTSWATGELFF. CDR3 sequence (DNA): TGCGCCAGCAGCTCCGGCACTAGCTGGGCCACCGGGGAGCTGTTTTTT. Filled out from reference TRBV5-1 and TRBJ2-2, the complete variable domain reads KAGVTQTPRYLIKTRGQQVTLSCSPISGHRSVSWYQQTPGQGLQFLFEYFSETQRNKGNFPGRFSGRQFSNSRSEMNVSTLELGDSALYLCASSSGTSWATGELFFGEGSRLTVL.

This rearrangement joins TRBV10-3 to TRBJ2-7; 7 bases fit TRBD1. From germline, CDR1 is ENHRY and CDR2 SYGVKD. The trim removed 4 bases at V and 3 bases at J, leaving 3 bases unmatched. The CDR3 contains 13 residues. In nucleotides, the CDR3 is TGTGCCATCAGTGGGGGACAGTACTACGAGCAGTACTTC. Its translation is CAISGGQYYEQYF.

The genes are TRBV18 and TRBJ1-1, with 9 bases that match TRBD1. The CDR3 sequence is 15 residues long. V shed 3 bases, J shed 4 bases, and the junction held 6 bases outside the gene matches. Germline CDR1 is KGHSH and CDR2 is LQKENI. CDR3 residues: CASSPRWDRVTEAFF. The CDR3, as DNA: TGTGCCAGCTCACCGAGGTGGGACAGGGTCACTGAAGCTTTCTTT.

CDR3 DNA: TGTGCCAGCGAACAGGGCAGTGGGCTCTATGGCTACACCTTC. Protein: CASEQGSGLYGYTF. The chain combines TRBV5-6 with TRBJ1-2; possible D gene TRBD1, 6 bases. The V end was cut by 7 bases, the J end by 4 bases, with 17 bases between. The CDR3 runs to 14 residues. Germline CDR1 is SGHDT and CDR2 is YYEEEE.

V usage is TRBV2 and J usage is TRBJ1-1; 10 bases map to TRBD1. The CDR3 runs to 14 residues. Trimming took 10 bases from V and 4 from J; bases not matched to a gene: 9. The germline gives CDR1 SNHLY, CDR2 FYNNEI. CDR3 sequence reads: CATEPWTGGTEAFF. The DNA of the CDR3 is TGTGCCACCGAACCTTGGACAGGGGGCACTGAAGCTTTCTTT.

The chain employs TRBV29-1 and TRBJ2-1; D possibly corresponds to TRBD1 (5 bases). The CDR3 runs to 10 residues. Germline assignment: CDR1 SQVTM and CDR2 ANQGSEA. CDR3 bases: TGCAGGGCAGGGTTCAATGAGCAGTTCTTC. It is translated as CRAGFNEQFF.

The rearrangement links TRBV3-1 (or the pseudogene TRBV3-2) to TRBJ2-7; D gene uncertain. Trimming shortened V by 1 base and J by 2 bases, and 6 bases separated the two germline ends. The germline gives CDR1 LGHDT, CDR2 YNNKEL (reference sequence). The CDR3 runs to 13 residues. CDR3 amino acids: CASSQGHPYEQYF. The CDR3 DNA is TGTGCCAGCAGCCAAGGACATCCCTACGAGCAGTACTTC.

This rearrangement joins TRBV6-5 to TRBJ1-4, with 9 nucleotides matching TRBD1. This CDR3 region has 15 residues. Trimming cost V 5 bases and J 6 bases; bases outside gene matches: 7. Germline values: CDR1 MNHEY, CDR2 SVGAGI. The CDR3: CASSPGDRADEKLFF. The CDR3 DNA follows: TGTGCCAGCAGTCCCGGGGACAGGGCGGATGAAAAACTGTTTTTT.

The rearrangement links TRBV29-1 to TRBJ2-7; D might be TRBD1 (6 bases). Deletions cut 4 bases from V and 3 bases from J, with 10 bases between. This CDR3 contains 12 residues. CDR1 and CDR2 from the germline V gene are SQVTM and ANQGSEA. This CDR3 reads CSVGQVSYEQYF. CDR3 DNA sequence: TGCAGCGTTGGACAGGTGAGCTACGAGCAGTACTTC.

This clone turned up a few times. The chain has TRBV28 and TRBJ2-7; 11 bases agree with TRBD1. The CDR3 is 15 amino acids. V lost 3 bases, J lost 1 base, and 2 bases stayed unmatched. Germline CDR1 and CDR2: MDHEN and SYDVKM. CDR3 nucleotide sequence: TGTGCCAGCAGTTTGGACAGGGGGCTATCCTACGAGCAGTACTTC. Amino acids: CASSLDRGLSYEQYF. Full variable domain (missing parts from reference TRBV28 and TRBJ2-7): DVKVTQSSRYLVKRTGEKVFLECVQDMDHENMFWYRQDPGLGLRLIYFSYDVKMKEKGDIPEGYSVSREKKERFSLILESASTNQTSMYLCASSLDRGLSYEQYFGPGTRLTVT.

The chain combines TRBV11-2 with TRBJ1-2, with D possibly being TRBD1 (6 bases). V lost 5 bases and J lost 2, with 9 bases in between. The CDR3 runs 13 residues. Germline V gene data show CDR1 as SGHAT and CDR2 as FQNNGV. The CDR3 region has the DNA TGTGCCAGCAGCCCGGACAGCAACTATGGCTACACCTTC. Protein sequence: CASSPDSNYGYTF.

The J gene is TRBJ2-7, the V gene TRBV7-2, with 8 positions matching TRBD1. Germline values: CDR1 SGHTA, CDR2 FQGNSA. The CDR3 is made up of 17 amino acids. The V and J ends lost 6 bases and 3 bases, in that order; junction bases with no gene match: 16. CDR3 loop: CASSRNGGAGGSYEQYF. The CDR3 DNA sequence: TGTGCCAGCAGTCGAAATGGAGGTGCAGGGGGCAGCTACGAGCAGTACTTC.

The genes are TRBV4-1 and TRBJ1-5; 7 nucleotides align to TRBD1. The germline V gene encodes CDR1 MGHRA and CDR2 YSYEKL. The CDR3 spans 16 residues. With 2 bases clipped from V and 5 bases from J, the junction kept 9 bases outside the gene matches. The CDR3 here is CASSQNPRGTDQPQHF. CDR3 nucleotides: TGCGCCAGCAGCCAAAATCCTCGCGGGACAGATCAGCCCCAGCATTTT.

The J gene is TRBJ1-1, the V gene TRBV5-1; D perhaps matches TRBD1 (5 bases). The CDR3 contains 12 residues. The V and J ends lost 5 bases and 3 bases respectively, with 8 bases between them. CDR1 is SGHRS and CDR2 is YFSETQ in the germline V gene. CDR3 loop: CASRQADTEAFF. The CDR3 DNA is TGCGCCAGCAGACAGGCGGACACTGAAGCTTTCTTT.